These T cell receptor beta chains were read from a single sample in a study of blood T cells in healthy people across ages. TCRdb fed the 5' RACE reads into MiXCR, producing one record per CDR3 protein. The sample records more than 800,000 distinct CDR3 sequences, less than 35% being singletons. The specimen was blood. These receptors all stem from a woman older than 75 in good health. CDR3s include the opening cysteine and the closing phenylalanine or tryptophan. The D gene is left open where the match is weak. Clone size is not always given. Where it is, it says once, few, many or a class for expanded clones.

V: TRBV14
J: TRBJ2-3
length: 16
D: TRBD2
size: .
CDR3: CASSQAPAGMTDTQYF
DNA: TGTGCCAGCAGCCAAGCCCCAGCGGGGATGACAGATACGCAGTATTTT

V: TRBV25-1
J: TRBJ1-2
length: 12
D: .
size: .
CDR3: CASSEYTYGYTF
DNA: TGTGCCAGCAGTGAATATACCTATGGCTACACCTTC

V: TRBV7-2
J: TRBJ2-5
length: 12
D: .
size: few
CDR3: CASSLETGPQYF
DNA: TGTGCCAGCAGCTTAGAGACAGGACCGCAGTACTTC

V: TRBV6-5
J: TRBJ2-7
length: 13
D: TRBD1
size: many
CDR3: CASSTTGAYEQYF
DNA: TGTGCCAGCAGCACCACAGGGGCATACGAGCAGTACTTC

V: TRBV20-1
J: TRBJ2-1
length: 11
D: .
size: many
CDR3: CSARAHNEQFF
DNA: TGCAGTGCTCGGGCCCACAATGAGCAGTTCTTC

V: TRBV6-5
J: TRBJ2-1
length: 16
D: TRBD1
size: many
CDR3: CASSSTGTGSLDEQFF
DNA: TGTGCCAGCAGTTCCACCGGGACAGGTAGTTTGGATGAGCAGTTCTTC

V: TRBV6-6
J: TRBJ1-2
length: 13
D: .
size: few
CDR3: CASTPSGGYGYTF
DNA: TGTGCCAGCACCCCATCGGGGGGCTACGGCTACACCTTC

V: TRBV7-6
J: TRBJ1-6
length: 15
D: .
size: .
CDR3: CASSLGGVGNSPLHF
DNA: TGTGCCAGCAGCCTGGGGGGCGTTGGTAATTCACCCCTCCACTTT

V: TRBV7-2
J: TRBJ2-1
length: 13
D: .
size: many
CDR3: CASSLRPYNEQFF
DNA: TGTGCCAGCAGCTTAAGACCTTACAATGAGCAGTTCTTC

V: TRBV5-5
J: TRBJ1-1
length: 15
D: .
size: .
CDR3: CASSLSVALNTEAFF
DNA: TGTGCCAGCAGCCTCTCCGTGGCACTGAACACTGAAGCTTTCTTT

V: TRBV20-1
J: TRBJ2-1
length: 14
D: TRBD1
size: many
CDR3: CSAIGTGAYNEQFF
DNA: TGCAGTGCTATCGGGACAGGGGCCTACAATGAGCAGTTCTTC

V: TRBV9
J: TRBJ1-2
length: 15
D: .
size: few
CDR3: CASSVEGHGAYGYTF
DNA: TGTGCCAGCAGCGTAGAAGGACACGGGGCCTATGGCTACACCTTC

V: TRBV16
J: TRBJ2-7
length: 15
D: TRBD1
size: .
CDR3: CASSQGQGLSYEQYF
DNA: TGTGCCAGCAGCCAAGGACAGGGGTTATCCTACGAGCAGTACTTC

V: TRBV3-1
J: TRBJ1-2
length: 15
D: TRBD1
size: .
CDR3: CASSQDQGGFNGYTF
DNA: TGTGCCAGCAGCCAAGATCAGGGGGGGTTTAATGGCTACACCTTC

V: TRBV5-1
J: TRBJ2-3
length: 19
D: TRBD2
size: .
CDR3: CAGSRTLPPAAGGTDTQYF
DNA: TGCGCCGGCAGCAGAACGCTCCCTCCGGCAGCGGGGGGCACAGATACGCAGTATTTT

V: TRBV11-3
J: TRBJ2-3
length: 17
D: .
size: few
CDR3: CASSLVGGDSHTDTQYF
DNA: TGTGCCAGCAGCTTAGTTGGAGGGGACAGTCACACAGATACGCAGTATTTT

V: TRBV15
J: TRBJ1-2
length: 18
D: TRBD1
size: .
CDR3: CATSRGGTGGVVSGGYTF
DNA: TGTGCCACCAGCAGGGGCGGGACAGGGGGCGTTGTTAGCGGTGGCTACACCTTC

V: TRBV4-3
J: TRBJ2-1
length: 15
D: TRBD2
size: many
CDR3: CASSQGSGGGHEQFF
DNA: TGCGCCAGCAGCCAAGGAAGCGGGGGGGGTCATGAGCAGTTCTTC

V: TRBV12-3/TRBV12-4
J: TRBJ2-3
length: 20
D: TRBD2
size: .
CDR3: CASSLGDWPGTSGRADTQYF
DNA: TGTGCCAGCAGTTTAGGAGATTGGCCGGGGACTAGCGGGAGGGCAGATACGCAGTATTTT

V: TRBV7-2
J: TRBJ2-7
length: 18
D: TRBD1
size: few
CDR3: CASSLGAPGQGAFYEQYF
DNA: TGTGCCAGCAGCCTAGGGGCTCCGGGACAGGGGGCCTTCTACGAGCAGTACTTC

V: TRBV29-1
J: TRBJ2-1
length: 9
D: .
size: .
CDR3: CSVDNVQFF
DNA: TGCAGCGTGGACAATGTGCAGTTCTTC

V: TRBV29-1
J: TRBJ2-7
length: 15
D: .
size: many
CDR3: CSVDVVGAFSYEQYF
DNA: TGCAGCGTTGATGTGGTGGGGGCTTTCTCCTACGAGCAGTACTTC

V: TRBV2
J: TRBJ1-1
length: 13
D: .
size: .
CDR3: CASSVLQNTEAFF
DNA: TGTGCCAGCAGTGTTCTTCAGAACACTGAAGCTTTCTTT

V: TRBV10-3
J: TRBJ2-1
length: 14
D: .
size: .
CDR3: CAIKDGGSYNEQFF
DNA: TGTGCCATCAAGGATGGTGGATCCTACAATGAGCAGTTCTTC

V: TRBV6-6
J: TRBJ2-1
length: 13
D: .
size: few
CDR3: CASSSGESNEQFF
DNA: TGTGCCAGCAGTTCTGGGGAGTCCAATGAGCAGTTCTTC

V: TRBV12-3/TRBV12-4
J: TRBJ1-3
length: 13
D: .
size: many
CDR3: CASSSQSGNTIYF
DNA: TGTGCCAGCAGTTCACAATCGGGAAACACCATATATTTT

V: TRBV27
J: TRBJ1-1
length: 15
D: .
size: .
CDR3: CASSSTGFMNTEAFF
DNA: TGTGCCAGCAGTTCCACAGGGTTTATGAACACTGAAGCTTTCTTT

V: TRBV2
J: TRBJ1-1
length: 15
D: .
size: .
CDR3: CASSVGAGVNTEAFF
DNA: TGTGCCAGCAGTGTCGGTGCAGGAGTGAACACTGAAGCTTTCTTT

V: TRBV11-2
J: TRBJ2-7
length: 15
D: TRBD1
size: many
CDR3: CASSKGQGSSYEQYF
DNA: TGTGCCAGCAGCAAGGGACAGGGAAGCTCCTACGAGCAGTACTTC

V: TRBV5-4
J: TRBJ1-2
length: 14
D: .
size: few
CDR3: CASRPPDRNYGYTF
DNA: TGTGCCAGCAGGCCACCAGACAGAAACTATGGCTACACCTTC

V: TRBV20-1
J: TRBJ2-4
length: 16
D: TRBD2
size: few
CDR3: CSAAGTSGLAKNIQYF
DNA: TGCAGTGCCGCAGGGACTAGCGGGTTAGCCAAAAACATTCAGTACTTC

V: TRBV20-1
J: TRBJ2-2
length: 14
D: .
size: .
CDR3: CSASKGMNTGELFF
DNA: TGCAGTGCTAGTAAGGGGATGAACACCGGGGAGCTGTTTTTT

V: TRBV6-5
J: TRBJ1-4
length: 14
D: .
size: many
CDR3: CASSLHGESEKLFF
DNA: TGTGCCAGCAGTCTCCACGGGGAAAGTGAAAAACTGTTTTTT

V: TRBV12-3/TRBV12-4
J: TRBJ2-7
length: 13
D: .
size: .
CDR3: CASSLVLGSEQYF
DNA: TGTGCCAGCAGTTTAGTGCTAGGCTCCGAGCAGTACTTC

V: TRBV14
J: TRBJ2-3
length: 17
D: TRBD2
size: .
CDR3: CASSLSLLAGGTDTQYF
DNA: TGTGCCAGCAGTTTATCATTACTAGCGGGCGGCACAGATACGCAGTATTTT